Sequencing of this TCR beta chain was carried out in a study of blood T cell repertoires in COVID-19. Germline V gene data show CDR1 as MNHEY and CDR2 as SVGAGI. The CDR3 extends over 15 amino acids. V dropped 6 bases and J dropped 5 bases, with 16 bases sitting between them. Here immunoSEQ multiplex PCR was the method, and the copy in TCRdb shows in-frame clones only, minus some. The sample yields more than 200,000 clones, roughly 80% seen once. The TCR comes from a man aged 45-65 years with active or convalescent COVID-19. Source material: peripheral blood. The V and J genes are TRBV6-5 and TRBJ1-4; D may be TRBD1 (5 bases). The CDR3 reads CASRARGGGNEKLFF. The DNA of the CDR3 is TGTGCCAGCAGAGCCCGTGGGGGGGGGAATGAAAAACTGTTTTTT.